This T cell receptor (beta chain) is drawn from a study of blood T cell repertoires in COVID-19. The V gene lost 3 bases and the J gene lost 9 bases, with 11 bases spanning the gap. The CDR3 has 12 amino acids. CDR1 is MGHDK and CDR2 is SYGVNS in the germline V gene. Sequencing used immunoSEQ multiplex PCR; TCRdb keeps in-frame clones, though not all of them. The sample has 410,000 or so clones, about nine tenths seen once; the top ten hold about 1.6%. This TCR derives from a woman aged 40 to 50 with COVID-19, enrolled during active disease. V is TRBV25-1 and J is TRBJ1-1; tentative D call: TRBD1 (5 bases). The sequenced material came from peripheral blood. The CDR3 loop reads CASSDQTVKAFF. CDR3 bases: TGTGCCAGCAGTGACCAGACAGTAAAAGCTTTCTTT.